This T cell receptor (beta chain) was sequenced during a study of blood T cell repertoires in COVID-19. Study information: Specimens from acute and convalescent COVID-19 originated in the United States, Italy and Spain. PBMCs, B-cell-depleted T cells, or T cells were the source of the cDNA or gDNA that made up the material.

This CDR3 spans 16 amino acids. Germline-derived CDR1 and CDR2 are SGHVS and FQNEAQ. V was shortened by 4 bases and J by 1 base, with 15 bases between the two germline ends. Produced via immunoSEQ multiplex PCR; TCRdb's table is partial and in-frame only. The table lists some 500,000 clones, around nine tenths of them singletons, with about 8.2% in the top ten. The clonotype originates from a woman aged 45-65 years with COVID-19, enrolled during active disease. The sample comprised peripheral blood. This chain joins TRBV7-8 and TRBJ2-3; D uncertain. As DNA, the CDR3 is TGTGCCAGCAGCTCCATGAAAGAGAGAGGCACAGATACGCAGTATTTT. Translated: CASSSMKERGTDTQYF. Filled out from reference TRBV7-8 and TRBJ2-3, the complete variable domain reads GAGVSQSPRYKVAKRGQDVALRCDPISGHVSLFWYQQALGQGPEFLTYFQNEAQLDKSGLPSDRFFAERPEGSVSTLKIQRTQQEDSAVYLCASSSMKERGTDTQYFGPGTRLTVL.